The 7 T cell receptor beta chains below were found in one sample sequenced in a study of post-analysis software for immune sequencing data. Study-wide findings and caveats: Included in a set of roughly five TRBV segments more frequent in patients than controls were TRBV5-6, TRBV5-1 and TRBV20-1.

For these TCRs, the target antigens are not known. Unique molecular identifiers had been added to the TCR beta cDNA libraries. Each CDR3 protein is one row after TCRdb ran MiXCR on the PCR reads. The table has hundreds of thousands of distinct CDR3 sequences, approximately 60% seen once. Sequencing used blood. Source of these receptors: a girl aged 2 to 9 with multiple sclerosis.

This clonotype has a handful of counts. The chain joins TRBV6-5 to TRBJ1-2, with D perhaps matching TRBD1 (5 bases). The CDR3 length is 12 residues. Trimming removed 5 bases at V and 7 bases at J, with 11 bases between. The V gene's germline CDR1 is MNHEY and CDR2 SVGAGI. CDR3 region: CASSPGTTGYTF. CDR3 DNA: TGTGCCAGCAGTCCGGGGACTACTGGCTACACCTTC.

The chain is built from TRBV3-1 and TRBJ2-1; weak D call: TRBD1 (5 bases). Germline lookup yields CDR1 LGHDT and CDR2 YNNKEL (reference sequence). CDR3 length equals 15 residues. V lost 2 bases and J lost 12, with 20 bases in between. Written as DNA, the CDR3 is TGTGCCAGCAGCCAACGAGCTGGGGCCCCCAGTGGGCAGTTCTTC. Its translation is CASSQRAGAPSGQFF.

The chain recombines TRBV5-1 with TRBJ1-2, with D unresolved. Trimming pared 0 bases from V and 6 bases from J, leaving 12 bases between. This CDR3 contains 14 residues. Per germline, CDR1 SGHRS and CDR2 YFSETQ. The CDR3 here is CASSLERPPHGYTF. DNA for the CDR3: TGCGCCAGCAGCTTGGAGCGCCCCCCGCATGGCTACACCTTC.

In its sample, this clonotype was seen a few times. CDR3 sequence: CATNRGDNEQFF. In DNA form, the CDR3 reads TGTGCCACCAACCGAGGAGACAATGAGCAGTTCTTC. The chain carries TRBV25-1 and TRBJ2-1, with D hard to call. The CDR3 consists of 12 residues. Germline loops: CDR1 MGHDK, CDR2 SYGVNS. The ends were cut back, 10 bases at V and 5 bases at J, with 12 bases in the middle.

The CDR3 reads CASSQVERVRSYEQYF. For the CDR3, the DNA is TGTGCCAGCAGCCAAGTCGAGCGGGTGCGATCCTACGAGCAGTACTTC. The rearrangement uses TRBV3-1 and TRBJ2-7, with TRBD2 as a possible D gene (6 bases). V lost 1 base and J 1 base, leaving 14 bases between the germline ends. Germline V gene data show CDR1 as LGHDT and CDR2 as YNNKEL (reference sequence). This CDR3 has 16 amino acids.

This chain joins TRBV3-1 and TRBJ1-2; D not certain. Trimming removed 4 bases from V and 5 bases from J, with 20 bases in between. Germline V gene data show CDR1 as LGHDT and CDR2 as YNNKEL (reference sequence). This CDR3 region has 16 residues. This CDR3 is CASSPSDRLLNYGYTF. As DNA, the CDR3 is TGTGCCAGCAGCCCCTCGGATCGACTGTTGAATTATGGCTACACCTTC.

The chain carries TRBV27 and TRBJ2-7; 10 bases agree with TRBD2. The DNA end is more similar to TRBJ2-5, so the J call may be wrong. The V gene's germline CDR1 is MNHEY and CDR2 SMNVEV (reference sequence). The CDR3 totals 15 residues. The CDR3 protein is CASRLAGGPQETQYF. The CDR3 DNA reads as TGTGCCAGCAGGTTAGCGGGAGGCCCACAAGAGACCCAGTACTTC.